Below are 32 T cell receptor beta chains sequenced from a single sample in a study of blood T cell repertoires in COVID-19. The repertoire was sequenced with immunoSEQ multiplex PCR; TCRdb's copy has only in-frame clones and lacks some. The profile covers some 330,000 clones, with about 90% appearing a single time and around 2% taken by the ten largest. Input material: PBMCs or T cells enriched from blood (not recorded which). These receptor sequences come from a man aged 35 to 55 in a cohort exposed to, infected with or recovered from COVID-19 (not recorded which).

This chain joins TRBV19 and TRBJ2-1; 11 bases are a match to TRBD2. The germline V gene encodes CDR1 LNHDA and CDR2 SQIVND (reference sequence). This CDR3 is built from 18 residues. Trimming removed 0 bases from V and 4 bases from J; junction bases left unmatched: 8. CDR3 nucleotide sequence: TGTGCCAGTAGTATAGATCGCCTTCTAGCGGGAGGATACAATGAGCAGTTCTTC. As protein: CASSIDRLLAGGYNEQFF.

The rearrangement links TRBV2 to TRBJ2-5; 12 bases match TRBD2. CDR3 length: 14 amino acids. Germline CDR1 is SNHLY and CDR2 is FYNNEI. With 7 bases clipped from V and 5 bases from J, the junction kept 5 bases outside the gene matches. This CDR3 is CASNLAGGRETQYF. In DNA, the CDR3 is TGTGCCAGCAACCTAGCGGGAGGGCGGGAGACCCAGTACTTC.

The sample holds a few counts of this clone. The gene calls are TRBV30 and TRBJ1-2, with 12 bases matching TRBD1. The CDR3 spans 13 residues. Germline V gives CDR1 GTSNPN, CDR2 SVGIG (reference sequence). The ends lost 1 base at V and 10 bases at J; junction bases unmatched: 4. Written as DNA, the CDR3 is TGTGCCTGGAGTGGGGACAGGGGGCGATTCTACACCTTC. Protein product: CAWSGDRGRFYTF.

The CDR3 is CASTHQGAIEKLFF. The CDR3, as DNA: TGTGCCAGCACTCACCAGGGGGCTATTGAAAAACTGTTTTTT. The rearrangement links TRBV11-3 to TRBJ1-4; TRBD1 matches 8 bases. Germline values: CDR1 SGHNT, CDR2 YENEEA. The CDR3 consists of 14 residues. V was clipped by 7 bases and J by 7 bases; unmatched bases: 8.

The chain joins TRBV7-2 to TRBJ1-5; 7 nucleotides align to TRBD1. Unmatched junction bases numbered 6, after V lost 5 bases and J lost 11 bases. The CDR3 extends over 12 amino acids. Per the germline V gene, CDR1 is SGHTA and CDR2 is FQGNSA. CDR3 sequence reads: CASSRDSSAQHF. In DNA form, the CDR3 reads TGTGCCAGCAGCAGGGACAGTTCAGCCCAGCATTTT. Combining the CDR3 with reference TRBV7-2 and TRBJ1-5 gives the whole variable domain GAGVSQSPSNKVTEKGKDVELRCDPISGHTALYWYRQSLGQGLEFLIYFQGNSAPDKSGLPSDRFSAERTGGSVSTLTIQRTQQEDSAVYLCASSRDSSAQHFGDGTRLSIL.

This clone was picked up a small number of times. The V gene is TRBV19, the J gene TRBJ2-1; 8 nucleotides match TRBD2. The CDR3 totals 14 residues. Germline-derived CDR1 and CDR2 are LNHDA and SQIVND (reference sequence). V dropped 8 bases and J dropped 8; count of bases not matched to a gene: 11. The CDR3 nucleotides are TGTGCCAGTGGGAAGCGGGAGTGGGGGGATGAGCAGTTCTTC. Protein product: CASGKREWGDEQFF.

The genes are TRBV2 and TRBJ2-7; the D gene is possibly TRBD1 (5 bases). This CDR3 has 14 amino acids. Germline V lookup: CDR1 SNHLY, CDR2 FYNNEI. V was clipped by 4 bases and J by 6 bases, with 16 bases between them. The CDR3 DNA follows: TGTGCCAGCAGTGGGACACGCCAGAACTCCGAGCAGTACTTC. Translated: CASSGTRQNSEQYF.

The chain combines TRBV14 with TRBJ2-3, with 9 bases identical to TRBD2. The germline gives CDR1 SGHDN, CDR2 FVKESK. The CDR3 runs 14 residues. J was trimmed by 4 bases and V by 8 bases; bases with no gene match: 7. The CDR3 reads CASAPKREADTQYF. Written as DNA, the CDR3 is TGTGCCAGCGCCCCCAAGCGGGAGGCAGATACGCAGTATTTT.

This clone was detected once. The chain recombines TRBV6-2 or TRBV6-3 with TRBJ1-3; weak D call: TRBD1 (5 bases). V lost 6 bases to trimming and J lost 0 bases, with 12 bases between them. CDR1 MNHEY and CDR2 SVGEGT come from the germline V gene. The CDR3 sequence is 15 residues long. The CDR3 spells CASSEQAFSGNTIYF. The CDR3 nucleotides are TGTGCCAGCAGCGAACAGGCTTTCTCTGGAAACACCATATATTTT.

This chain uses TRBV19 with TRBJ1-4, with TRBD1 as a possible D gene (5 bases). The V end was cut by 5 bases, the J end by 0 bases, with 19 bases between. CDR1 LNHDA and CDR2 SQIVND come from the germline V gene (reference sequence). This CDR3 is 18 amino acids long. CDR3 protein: CASSSRVTASATNEKLFF. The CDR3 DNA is TGTGCCAGTAGTTCCAGAGTGACAGCGTCTGCAACTAATGAAAAACTGTTTTTT.

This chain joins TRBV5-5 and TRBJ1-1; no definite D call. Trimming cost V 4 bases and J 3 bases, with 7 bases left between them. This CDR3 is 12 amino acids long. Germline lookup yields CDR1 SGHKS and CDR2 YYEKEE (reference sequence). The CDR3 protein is CASSVRDTEAFF. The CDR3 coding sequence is TGTGCCAGCAGCGTCCGGGACACTGAAGCTTTCTTT.

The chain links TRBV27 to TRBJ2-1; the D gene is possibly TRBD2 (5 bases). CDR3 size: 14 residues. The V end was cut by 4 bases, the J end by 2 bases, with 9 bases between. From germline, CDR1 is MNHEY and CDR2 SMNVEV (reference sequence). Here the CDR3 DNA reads TGTGCCAGCAGTTGGCGGGTTGCCTACAATGAGCAGTTCTTC. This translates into CASSWRVAYNEQFF.

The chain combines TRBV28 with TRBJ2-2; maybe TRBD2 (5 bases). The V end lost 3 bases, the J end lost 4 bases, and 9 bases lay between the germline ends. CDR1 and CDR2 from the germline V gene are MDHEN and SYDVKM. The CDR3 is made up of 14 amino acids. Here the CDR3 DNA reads TGTGCCAGCAGTTTCCGCGCGGGCACCGGGGAGCTGTTTTTT. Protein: CASSFRAGTGELFF. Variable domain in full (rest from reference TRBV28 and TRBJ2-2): DVKVTQSSRYLVKRTGEKVFLECVQDMDHENMFWYRQDPGLGLRLIYFSYDVKMKEKGDIPEGYSVSREKKERFSLILESASTNQTSMYLCASSFRAGTGELFFGEGSRLTVL.

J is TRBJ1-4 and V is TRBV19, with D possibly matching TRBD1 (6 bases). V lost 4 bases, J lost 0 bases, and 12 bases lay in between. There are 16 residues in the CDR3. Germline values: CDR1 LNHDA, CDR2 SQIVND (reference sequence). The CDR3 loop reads CASSTSRQATNEKLFF. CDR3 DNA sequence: TGTGCCAGTAGTACCTCCCGACAGGCAACTAATGAAAAACTGTTTTTT.

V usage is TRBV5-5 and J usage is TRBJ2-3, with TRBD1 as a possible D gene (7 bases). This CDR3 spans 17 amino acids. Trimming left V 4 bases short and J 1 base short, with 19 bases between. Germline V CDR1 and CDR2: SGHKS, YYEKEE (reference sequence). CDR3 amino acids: CASSPRGVLGRTDTQYF. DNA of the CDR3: TGTGCCAGCAGCCCCAGGGGGGTACTCGGTCGCACAGATACGCAGTATTTT.

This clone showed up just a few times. The CDR3 DNA follows: TGTGCCAGCAGCGCCGAAACAGGATCGAGCTCCTACAATGAGCAGTTCTTC. This gives the protein CASSAETGSSSYNEQFF. The chain employs TRBV7-9 and TRBJ2-1; D possibly corresponds to TRBD1 (5 bases). Looked up from germline, CDR1 is SEHNR and CDR2 is FQNEAQ (reference sequence). V was shortened by 5 bases and J by 0 bases, with 17 bases between the two germline ends. CDR3 size: 17 residues.

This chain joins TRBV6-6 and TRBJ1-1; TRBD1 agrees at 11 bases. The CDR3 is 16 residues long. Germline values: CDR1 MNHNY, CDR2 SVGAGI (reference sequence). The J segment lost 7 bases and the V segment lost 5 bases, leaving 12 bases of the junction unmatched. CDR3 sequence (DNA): TGTGCCAGCAGTCCCCAGGACAGGGGGCGCAGGGTTGAAGCTTTCTTT. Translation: CASSPQDRGRRVEAFF.

The CDR3 is CASSSLRQGAANYGYTF. Written as DNA, the CDR3 is TGTGCCAGCAGTTCCCTAAGACAGGGGGCCGCTAACTATGGCTACACCTTC. The genes are TRBV27 and TRBJ1-2, with 10 bases lining up with TRBD1. Germline lookup yields CDR1 MNHEY and CDR2 SMNVEV (reference sequence). V was pared by 4 bases and J by 0 bases, with 8 bases of the junction left unmatched. The CDR3 length is 17 residues.

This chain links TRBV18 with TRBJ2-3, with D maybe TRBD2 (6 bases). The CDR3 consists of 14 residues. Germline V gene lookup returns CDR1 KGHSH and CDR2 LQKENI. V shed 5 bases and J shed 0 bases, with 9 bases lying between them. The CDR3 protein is CASSFGGSTDTQYF. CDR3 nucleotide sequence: TGTGCCAGCTCATTCGGGGGAAGCACAGATACGCAGTATTTT.

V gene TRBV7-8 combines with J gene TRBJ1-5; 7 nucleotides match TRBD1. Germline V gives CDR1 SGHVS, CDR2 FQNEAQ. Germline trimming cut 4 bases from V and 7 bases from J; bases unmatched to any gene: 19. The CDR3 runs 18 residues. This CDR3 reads CASSSTRQAYRGMQPQHF. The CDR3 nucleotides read TGTGCCAGCAGCTCCACCCGTCAAGCTTACAGGGGTATGCAGCCCCAGCATTTT.

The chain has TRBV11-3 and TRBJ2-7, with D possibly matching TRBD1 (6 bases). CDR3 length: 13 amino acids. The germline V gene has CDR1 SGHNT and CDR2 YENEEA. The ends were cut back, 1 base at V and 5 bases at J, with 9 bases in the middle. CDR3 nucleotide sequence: TGTGCCAGCAGCTTAGTCAGGGGCCACGAGCAGTACTTC. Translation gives CASSLVRGHEQYF.

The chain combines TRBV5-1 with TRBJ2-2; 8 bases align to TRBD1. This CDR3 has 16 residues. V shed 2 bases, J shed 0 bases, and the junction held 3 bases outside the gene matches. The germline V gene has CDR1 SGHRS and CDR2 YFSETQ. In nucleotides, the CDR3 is TGCGCCAGCAGCTTCCGGGACAGGACGAACACCGGGGAGCTGTTTTTT. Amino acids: CASSFRDRTNTGELFF.

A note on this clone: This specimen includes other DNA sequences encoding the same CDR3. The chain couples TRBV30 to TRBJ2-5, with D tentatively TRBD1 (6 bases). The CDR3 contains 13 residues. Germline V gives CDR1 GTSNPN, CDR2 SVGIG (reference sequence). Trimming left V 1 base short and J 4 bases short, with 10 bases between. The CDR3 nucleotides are TGTGCCTGGAGTGGAGGGGGACGAGAGACCCAGTACTTC. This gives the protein CAWSGGGRETQYF.

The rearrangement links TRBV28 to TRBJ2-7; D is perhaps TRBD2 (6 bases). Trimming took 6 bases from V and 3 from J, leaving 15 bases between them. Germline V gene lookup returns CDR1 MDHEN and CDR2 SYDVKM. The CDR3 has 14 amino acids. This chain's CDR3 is CASSRHGGDYEQYF. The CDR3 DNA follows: TGTGCCAGCAGCCGCCACGGAGGGGACTACGAGCAGTACTTC.

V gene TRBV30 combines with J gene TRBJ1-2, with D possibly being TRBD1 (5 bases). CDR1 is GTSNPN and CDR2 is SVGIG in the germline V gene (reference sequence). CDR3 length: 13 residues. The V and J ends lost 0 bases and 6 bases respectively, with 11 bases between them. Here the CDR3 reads CAWSVKGNDGYTF. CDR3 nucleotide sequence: TGTGCCTGGAGTGTAAAGGGGAACGATGGCTACACCTTC.

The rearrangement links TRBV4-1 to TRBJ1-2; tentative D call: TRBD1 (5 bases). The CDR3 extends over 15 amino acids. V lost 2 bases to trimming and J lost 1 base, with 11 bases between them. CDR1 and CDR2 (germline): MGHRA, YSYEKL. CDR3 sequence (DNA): TGCGCCAGCAGCCAACTCGGACACTTTAACTATGGCTACACCTTC. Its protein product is CASSQLGHFNYGYTF.

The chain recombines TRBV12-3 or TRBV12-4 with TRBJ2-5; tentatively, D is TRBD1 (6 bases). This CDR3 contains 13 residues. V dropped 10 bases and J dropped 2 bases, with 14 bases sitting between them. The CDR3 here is CAISRGWQETQYF. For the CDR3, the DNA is TGTGCCATCTCCAGGGGTTGGCAAGAGACCCAGTACTTC.

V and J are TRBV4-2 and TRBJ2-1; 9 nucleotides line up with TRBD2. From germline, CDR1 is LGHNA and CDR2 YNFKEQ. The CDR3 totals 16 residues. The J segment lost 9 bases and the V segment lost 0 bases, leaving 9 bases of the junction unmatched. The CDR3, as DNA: TGTGCCAGCAGCCAAGATATTGGCGGGAGGGCCTTTGAGCAGTTCTTC. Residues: CASSQDIGGRAFEQFF.

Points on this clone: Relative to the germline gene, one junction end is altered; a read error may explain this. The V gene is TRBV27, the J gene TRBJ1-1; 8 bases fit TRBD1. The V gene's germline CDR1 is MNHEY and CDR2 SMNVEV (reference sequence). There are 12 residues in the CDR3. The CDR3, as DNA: TGTGCCAGCAGTTTGTTGGGGACAGGTTGGATCTTT. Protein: CASSLLGTGWIF.

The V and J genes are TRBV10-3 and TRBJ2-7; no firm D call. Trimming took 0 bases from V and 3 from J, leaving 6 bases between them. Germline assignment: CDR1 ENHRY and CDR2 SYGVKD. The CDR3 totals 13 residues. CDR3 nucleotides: TGTGCCATCAGTGAGTCGCGAAGCTACGAGCAGTACTTC. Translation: CAISESRSYEQYF.

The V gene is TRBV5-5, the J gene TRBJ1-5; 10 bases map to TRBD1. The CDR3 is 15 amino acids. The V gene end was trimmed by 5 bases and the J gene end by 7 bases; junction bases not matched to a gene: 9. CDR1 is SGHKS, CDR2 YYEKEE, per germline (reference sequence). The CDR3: CASSTGTGVVQPQHF. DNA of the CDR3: TGTGCCAGCAGTACCGGGACAGGGGTTGTACAGCCCCAGCATTTT.

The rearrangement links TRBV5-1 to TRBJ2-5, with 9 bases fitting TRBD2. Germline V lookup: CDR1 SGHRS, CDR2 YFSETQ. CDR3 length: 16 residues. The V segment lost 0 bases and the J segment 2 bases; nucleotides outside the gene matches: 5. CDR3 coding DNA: TGCGCCAGCAGCTTGGTGATACTAGCGGGTCAAGAGACCCAGTACTTC. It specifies CASSLVILAGQETQYF.